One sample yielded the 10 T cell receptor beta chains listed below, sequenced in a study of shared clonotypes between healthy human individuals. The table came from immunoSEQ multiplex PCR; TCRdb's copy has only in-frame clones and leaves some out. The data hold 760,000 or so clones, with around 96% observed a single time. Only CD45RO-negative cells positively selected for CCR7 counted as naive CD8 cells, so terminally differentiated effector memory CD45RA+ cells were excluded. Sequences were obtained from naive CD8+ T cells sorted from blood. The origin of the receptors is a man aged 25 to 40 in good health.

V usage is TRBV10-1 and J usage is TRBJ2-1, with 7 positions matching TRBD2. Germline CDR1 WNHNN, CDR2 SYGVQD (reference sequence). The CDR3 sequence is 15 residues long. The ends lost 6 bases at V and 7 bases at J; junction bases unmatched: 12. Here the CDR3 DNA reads TGCGCCAGCAGCGACGGCTCAGGGCGGGGGAATGAGCAGTTCTTC. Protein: CASSDGSGRGNEQFF.

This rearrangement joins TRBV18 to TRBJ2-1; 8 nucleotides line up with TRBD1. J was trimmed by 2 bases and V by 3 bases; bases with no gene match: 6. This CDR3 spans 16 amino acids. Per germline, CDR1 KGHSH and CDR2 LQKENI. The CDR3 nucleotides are TGTGCCAGCTCACCTTTGGACAGGGACCCCTACAATGAGCAGTTCTTC. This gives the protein CASSPLDRDPYNEQFF.

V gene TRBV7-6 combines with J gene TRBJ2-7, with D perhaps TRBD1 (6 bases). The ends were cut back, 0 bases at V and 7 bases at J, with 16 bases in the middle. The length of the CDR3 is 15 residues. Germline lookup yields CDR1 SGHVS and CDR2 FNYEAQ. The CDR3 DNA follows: TGTGCCAGCAGCTTAGCTCCTGACAGGCTTCGTGAGCAGTACTTC. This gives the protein CASSLAPDRLREQYF.

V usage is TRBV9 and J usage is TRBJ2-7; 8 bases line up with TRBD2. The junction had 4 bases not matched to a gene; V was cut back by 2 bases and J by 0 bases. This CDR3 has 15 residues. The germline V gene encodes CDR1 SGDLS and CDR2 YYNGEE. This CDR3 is CASSVGREGSYEQYF. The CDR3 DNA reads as TGTGCCAGCAGCGTGGGCCGGGAGGGCTCCTACGAGCAGTACTTC.

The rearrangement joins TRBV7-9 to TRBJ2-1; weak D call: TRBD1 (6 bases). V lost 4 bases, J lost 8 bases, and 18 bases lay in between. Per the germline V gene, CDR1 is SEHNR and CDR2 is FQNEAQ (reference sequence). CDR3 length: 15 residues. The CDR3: CASSSNRVVMDEQFF. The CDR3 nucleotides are TGTGCCAGCAGCTCGAACAGGGTGGTGATGGATGAGCAGTTCTTC.

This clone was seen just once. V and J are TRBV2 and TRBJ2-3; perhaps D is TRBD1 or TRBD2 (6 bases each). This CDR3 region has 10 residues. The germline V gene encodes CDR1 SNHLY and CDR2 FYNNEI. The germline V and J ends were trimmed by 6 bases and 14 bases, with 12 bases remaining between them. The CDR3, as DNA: TGTGCCAGCAGGGGGGGCGAAAGGTATTTT. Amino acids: CASRGGERYF.

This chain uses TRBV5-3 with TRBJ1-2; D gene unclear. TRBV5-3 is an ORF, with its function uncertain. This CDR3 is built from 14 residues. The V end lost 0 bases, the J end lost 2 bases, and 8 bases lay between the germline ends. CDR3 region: CARSLDRINYGYTF. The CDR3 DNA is TGTGCCAGAAGCTTGGACAGAATAAACTATGGCTACACCTTC.

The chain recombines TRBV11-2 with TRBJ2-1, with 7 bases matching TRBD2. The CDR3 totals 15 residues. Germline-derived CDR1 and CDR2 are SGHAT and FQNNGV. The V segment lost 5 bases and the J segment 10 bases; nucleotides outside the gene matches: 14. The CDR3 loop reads CASSAGASGAEEQFF. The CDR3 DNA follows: TGTGCCAGCAGCGCCGGAGCTAGCGGCGCTGAGGAGCAGTTCTTC. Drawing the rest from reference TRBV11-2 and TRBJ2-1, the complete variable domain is EAGVAQSPRYKIIEKRQSVAFWCNPISGHATLYWYQQILGQGPKLLIQFQNNGVVDDSQLPKDRFSAERLKGVDSTLKIQPAKLEDSAVYLCASSAGASGAEEQFFGPGTRLTVL.

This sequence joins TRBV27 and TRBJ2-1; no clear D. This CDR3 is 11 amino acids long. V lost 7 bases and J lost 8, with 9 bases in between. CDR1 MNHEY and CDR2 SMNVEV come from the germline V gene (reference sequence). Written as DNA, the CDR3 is TGTGCCAGCACCAAAGGCGATGAGCAGTTCTTC. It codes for CASTKGDEQFF.

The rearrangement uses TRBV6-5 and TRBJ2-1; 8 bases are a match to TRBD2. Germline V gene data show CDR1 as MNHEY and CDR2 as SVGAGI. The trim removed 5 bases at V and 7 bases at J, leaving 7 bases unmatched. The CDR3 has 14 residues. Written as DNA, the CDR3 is TGTGCCAGCAGTAAGACGGGACTAGTTAATGAGCAGTTCTTC. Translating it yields CASSKTGLVNEQFF.